This TCR beta chain is from a study of patients and donors after allogeneic stem cell transplantation. CDR3 length equals 12 residues. V was cut by 3 bases and J by 1 base, with 7 bases left in between. Germline CDR1 is DFQATT and CDR2 is SNEGSKA (reference sequence). This clonotype has more than one count but fewer than ten. One entry per CDR3 protein results from TCRdb running MiXCR on the RT-PCR reads. The sample carries about 24,000 distinct CDR3 sequences, approximately 39% recorded once. The TCR was taken from a human donor who was either an allogeneic HSCT recipient or a stem cell or donor lymphocyte infusion donor (not recorded which). It is not recorded whose cells these are; they may come from a transplant donor. The sample taken for sequencing was blood, either unsorted or a sorted T cell fraction (not recorded which). The rearrangement links TRBV20-1 to TRBJ2-7, with no clear D. CDR3 region: CSASNPSYEQYF. CDR3 nucleotide sequence: TGCAGTGCTAGTAACCCTTCCTACGAGCAGTACTTC.